These T cell receptor beta chains were read from a single sample in a study of post-analysis software for immune sequencing data. TCRdb fed the PCR reads into MiXCR, producing one record per CDR3 protein. The repertoire holds 380,000 or so distinct CDR3 sequences, roughly 36% seen once, with over 10% in the top ten. Input material: blood. These receptors all stem from a girl aged 5-17 years with multiple sclerosis. The CDR3 runs from the conserved cysteine through the conserved F or W. Clone size appears in some rows only: once, few, many, or a class for an expanded clone.

j_call | v_call | clone_size | cdr3_aa
TRBJ1-2 | TRBV10-3 | NA | CAIKRGQGADYGYTF
TRBJ1-1 | TRBV5-1 | NA | CASRTHGYTEAFF
TRBJ1-2 | TRBV6-6 | once | CASRTSGTGVGYTF
TRBJ1-2 | TRBV5-1 | many | CASSLDIGPTNYGYTF
TRBJ2-1 | TRBV5-1 | NA | CASSLGQGYYNEQFF
TRBJ2-5 | TRBV7-2 | NA | CASSPTGDGRETQYF
TRBJ2-7 | TRBV2 | NA | CASRVDGTLSYEQYF
TRBJ1-1 | TRBV12-3/TRBV12-4 | NA | CASSPPSQGQGTEAFF
TRBJ2-3 | TRBV18 | few | CASSEGGDTQYF
TRBJ1-2 | TRBV12-3/TRBV12-4 | few | CASSLRVGYGYTF
TRBJ2-4 | TRBV6-2/TRBV6-3 | few | CASSKSGGLAKNIQYF
TRBJ2-2 | TRBV3-1 | NA | CASSQRGATGELFF
TRBJ1-1 | TRBV13 | NA | CASGDSMNTEAFF
TRBJ2-7 | TRBV6-2/TRBV6-3 | NA | CASSLLGQEAYEQYF
TRBJ2-3 | TRBV20-1 | NA | CSARDLWASGGVGDTQYF
TRBJ1-4 | TRBV6-6 | few | CASFRRVREKLFF
TRBJ2-5 | TRBV28 | few | CARTRTDQETQYF
TRBJ1-4 | TRBV4-2 | few | CASSHGLGLFF
TRBJ1-2 | TRBV29-1 | NA | CSVEADPGYGGYTF
TRBJ2-1 | TRBV20-1 | many | CSARDPGTGGSLNEQFF
TRBJ1-1 | TRBV7-9 | few | CASRSGSMNTEAFF
TRBJ2-3 | TRBV7-9 | few | CASSSGGLAGMTDTQYF
TRBJ1-2 | TRBV9 | NA | CASSPRDRAVGLDGYTF
NA | TRBV30 | NA | CAWSVGGVSYEQYF
TRBJ2-3 | TRBV5-1 | NA | CASSLEVADTQYF
TRBJ1-2 | TRBV6-1 | NA | CASSVAGWDYGYTF
TRBJ2-7 | TRBV29-1 | few | CSARGQNPYEQYF
TRBJ2-7 | TRBV7-2 | NA | CASSLVGRDHEQYF
TRBJ1-1 | TRBV20-1 | few | CSALGLMNTEAFF
TRBJ1-5 | TRBV7-2 | NA | CASSLGFTNQPQHF
TRBJ2-6 | TRBV12-3/TRBV12-4 | NA | CASSPHSLVSGANVLTF
TRBJ2-7 | TRBV9 | few | CASSVAPGLHYEQYF
TRBJ2-7 | TRBV10-3 | few | CAIRMDRAYEQYF
TRBJ2-3 | TRBV9 | few | CASSVTPASGGTDTQYF
TRBJ1-2 | TRBV13 | few | CASSPESWQVYGYTF
TRBJ2-7 | TRBV18 | NA | CARSPPVLSHEQYF
TRBJ2-1 | TRBV5-1 | few | CASSFAEIQFF
TRBJ2-1 | TRBV6-2/TRBV6-3 | NA | CASSLLGQGGIEQFF
TRBJ2-5 | TRBV25-1 | many | CASSEEQVQYF
TRBJ2-7 | TRBV6-5 | NA | CASSLYRDGYNEQYF
TRBJ2-5 | TRBV20-1 | few | CSASRPNNRETQYF
TRBJ2-5 | TRBV12-5 | few | CASGQGTAQETQYF
TRBJ2-5 | TRBV12-3/TRBV12-4 | NA | CASSLIGAGTGRAQYF
TRBJ1-2 | TRBV4-1 | few | CASSQPLQAGNYGYTF
TRBJ2-7 | TRBV4-2 | NA | CASSQDYTLSSYEQYF
TRBJ2-7 | TRBV6-5 | few | CASRLGLAGVEQYF